The clone carrying this T cell receptor beta chain was picked up many times. Its antigen remains unidentified. This specimen comes from a study of T cell repertoires in cytomegalovirus infection. Study-level information: Evidence of both CMV infection and a matching HLA type came from public TCR beta signatures.

This CDR3 is 14 amino acids long. Germline-derived CDR1 and CDR2 are LGHDT and YNNKEL (reference sequence). Trimming left V 3 bases short and J 5 bases short, with 11 bases between. Study-wide results and limits: HLA-C-restricted CMV clonotypes gave the most frequent clonotype in two of eight donors. Cumulative public TCR beta family frequency identified carriers of CMV plus the relevant HLA.

Using its own MiXCR run on the reads, TCRdb lists one record per CDR3 protein. The sample lists around 280,000 distinct CDR3 sequences, about 8.8% occurring once. This receptor was obtained from a human donor in good health (CMV status not recorded). Some clones in this sample may be carry-over from other donors' samples. The sequenced sample consisted of PBMCs. The V and J genes are TRBV3-1 and TRBJ2-1; maybe TRBD2 (6 bases). CDR3 sequence reads: CASSHRGTDNEQFF. The CDR3 DNA is TGTGCCAGCAGCCACCGCGGGACCGACAATGAGCAGTTCTTC.